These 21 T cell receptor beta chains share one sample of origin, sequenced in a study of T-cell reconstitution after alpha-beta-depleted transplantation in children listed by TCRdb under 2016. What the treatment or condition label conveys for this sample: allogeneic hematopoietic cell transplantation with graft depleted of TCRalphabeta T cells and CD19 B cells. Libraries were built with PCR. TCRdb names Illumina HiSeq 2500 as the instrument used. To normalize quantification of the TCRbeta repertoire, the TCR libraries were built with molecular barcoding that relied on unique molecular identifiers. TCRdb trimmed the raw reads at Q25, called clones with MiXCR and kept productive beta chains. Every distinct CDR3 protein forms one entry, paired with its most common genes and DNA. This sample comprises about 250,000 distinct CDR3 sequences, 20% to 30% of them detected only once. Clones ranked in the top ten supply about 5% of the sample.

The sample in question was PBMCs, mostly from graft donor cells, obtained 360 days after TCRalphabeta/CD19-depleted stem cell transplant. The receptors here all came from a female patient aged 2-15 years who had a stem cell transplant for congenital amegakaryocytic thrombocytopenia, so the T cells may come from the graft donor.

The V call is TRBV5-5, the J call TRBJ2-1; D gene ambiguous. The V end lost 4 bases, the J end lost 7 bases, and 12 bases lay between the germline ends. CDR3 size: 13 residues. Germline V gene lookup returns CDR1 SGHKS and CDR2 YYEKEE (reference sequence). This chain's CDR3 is CASSQIQRNEQFF. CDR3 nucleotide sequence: TGTGCCAGCAGCCAAATACAGCGAAATGAGCAGTTCTTC.

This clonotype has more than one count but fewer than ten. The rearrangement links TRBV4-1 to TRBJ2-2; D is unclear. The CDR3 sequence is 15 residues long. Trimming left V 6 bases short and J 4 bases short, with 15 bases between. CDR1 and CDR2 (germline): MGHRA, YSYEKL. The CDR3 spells CASRPTATPTGELFF. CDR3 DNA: TGCGCCAGCAGACCTACTGCCACCCCCACCGGGGAGCTGTTTTTT.

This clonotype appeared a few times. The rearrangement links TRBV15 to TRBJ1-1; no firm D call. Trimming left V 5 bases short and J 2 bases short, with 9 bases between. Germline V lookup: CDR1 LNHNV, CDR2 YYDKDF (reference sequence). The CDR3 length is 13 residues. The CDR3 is CATSREKNTEAFF. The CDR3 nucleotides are TGTGCCACCAGCCGGGAGAAAAACACTGAAGCTTTCTTT.

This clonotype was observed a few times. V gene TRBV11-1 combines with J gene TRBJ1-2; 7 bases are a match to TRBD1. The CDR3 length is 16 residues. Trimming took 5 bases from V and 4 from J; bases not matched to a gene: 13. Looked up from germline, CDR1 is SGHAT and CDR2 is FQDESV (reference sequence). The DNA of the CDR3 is TGTGCCAGCAGCAAAGAGGCGTCAGGGGGAGGCTATGGCTACACCTTC. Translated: CASSKEASGGGYGYTF.

The CDR3 protein is CSARDGGIGEKLFF. The CDR3 DNA sequence: TGCAGTGCTAGAGATGGGGGGATTGGGGAAAAACTGTTTTTT. The rearrangement uses TRBV20-1 and TRBJ1-4, with D perhaps TRBD1 (5 bases). This CDR3 contains 14 residues. The V and J ends lost 0 bases and 8 bases respectively, with 13 bases between them. Germline V gene lookup returns CDR1 DFQATT and CDR2 SNEGSKA (reference sequence).

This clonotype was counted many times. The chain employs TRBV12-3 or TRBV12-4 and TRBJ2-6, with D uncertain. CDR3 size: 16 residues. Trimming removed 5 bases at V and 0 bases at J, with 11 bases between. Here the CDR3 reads CASSPGRYSGANVLTF. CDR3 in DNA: TGTGCCAGCAGTCCCGGACGGTACTCTGGGGCCAACGTCCTGACTTTC.

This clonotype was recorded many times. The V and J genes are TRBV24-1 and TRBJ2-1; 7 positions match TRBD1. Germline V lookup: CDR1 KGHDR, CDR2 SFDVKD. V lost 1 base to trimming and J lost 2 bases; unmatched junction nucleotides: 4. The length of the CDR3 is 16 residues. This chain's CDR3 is CATSDFRGGTYNEQFF. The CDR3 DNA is TGTGCCACCAGTGATTTCAGAGGGGGCACCTACAATGAGCAGTTCTTC.

DNA for the CDR3: TGCGCCAGCAGGACTGACAGGGCAGATACGCAGTATTTT. This sequence encodes CASRTDRADTQYF. The J gene is TRBJ2-3, the V gene TRBV5-1, with 7 bases matching TRBD1. The CDR3 extends over 13 amino acids. The germline gives CDR1 SGHRS, CDR2 YFSETQ. The ends lost 5 bases at V and 4 bases at J; junction bases unmatched: 4.

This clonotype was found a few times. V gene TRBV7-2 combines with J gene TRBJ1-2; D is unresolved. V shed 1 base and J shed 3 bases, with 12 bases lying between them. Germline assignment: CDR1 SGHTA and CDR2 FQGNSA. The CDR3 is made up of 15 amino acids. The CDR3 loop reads CASSLVAADDYGYTF. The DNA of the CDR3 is TGTGCCAGCAGCTTAGTAGCGGCAGATGACTATGGCTACACCTTC.

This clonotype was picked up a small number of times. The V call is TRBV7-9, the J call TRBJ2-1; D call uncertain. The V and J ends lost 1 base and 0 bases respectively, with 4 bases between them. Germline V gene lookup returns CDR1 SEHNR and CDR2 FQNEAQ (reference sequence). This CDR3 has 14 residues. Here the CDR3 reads CASSLDFSYNEQFF. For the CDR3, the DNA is TGTGCCAGCAGCTTAGACTTCTCCTACAATGAGCAGTTCTTC. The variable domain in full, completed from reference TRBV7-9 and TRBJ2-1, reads DTGVSQNPRHKITKRGQNVTFRCDPISEHNRLYWYRQTLGQGPEFLTYFQNEAQLEKSRLLSDRFSAERPKGSFSTLEIQRTEQGDSAMYLCASSLDFSYNEQFFGPGTRLTVL.

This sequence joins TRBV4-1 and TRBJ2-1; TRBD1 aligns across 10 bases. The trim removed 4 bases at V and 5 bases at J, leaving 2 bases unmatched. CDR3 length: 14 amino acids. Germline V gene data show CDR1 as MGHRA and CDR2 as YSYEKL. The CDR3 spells CASSRQGANNEQFF. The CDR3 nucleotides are TGCGCCAGCAGCCGACAGGGGGCCAACAATGAGCAGTTCTTC.

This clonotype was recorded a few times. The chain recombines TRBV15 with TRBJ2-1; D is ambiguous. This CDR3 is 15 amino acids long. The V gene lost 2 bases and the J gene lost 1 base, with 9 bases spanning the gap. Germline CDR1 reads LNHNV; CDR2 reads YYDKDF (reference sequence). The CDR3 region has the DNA TGTGCCACCAGCAGACCGGCTCCTTCCTACAATGAGCAGTTCTTC. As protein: CATSRPAPSYNEQFF.

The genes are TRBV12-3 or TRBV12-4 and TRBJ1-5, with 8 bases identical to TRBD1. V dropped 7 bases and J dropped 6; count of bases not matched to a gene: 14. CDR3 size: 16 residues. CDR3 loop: CASTGGQGDFSQPQHF. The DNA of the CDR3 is TGTGCCAGCACCGGCGGACAGGGTGATTTTTCTCAGCCCCAGCATTTT.

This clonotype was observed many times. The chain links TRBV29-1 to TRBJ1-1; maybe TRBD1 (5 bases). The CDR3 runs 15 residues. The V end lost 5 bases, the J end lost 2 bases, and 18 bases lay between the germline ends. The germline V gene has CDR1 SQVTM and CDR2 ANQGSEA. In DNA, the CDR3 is TGCAGCGTTTATGGAGCCCGAGGGGCAAACACTGAAGCTTTCTTT. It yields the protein CSVYGARGANTEAFF.

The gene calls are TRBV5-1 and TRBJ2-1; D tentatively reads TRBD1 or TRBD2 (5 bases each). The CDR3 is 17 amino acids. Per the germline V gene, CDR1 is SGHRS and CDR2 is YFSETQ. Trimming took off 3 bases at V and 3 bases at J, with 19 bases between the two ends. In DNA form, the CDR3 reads TGCGCCAGCAGCTCTCCGGGACCCACGACGGGCTACAATGAGCAGTTCTTC. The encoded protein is CASSSPGPTTGYNEQFF. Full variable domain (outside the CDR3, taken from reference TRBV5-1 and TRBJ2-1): KAGVTQTPRYLIKTRGQQVTLSCSPISGHRSVSWYQQTPGQGLQFLFEYFSETQRNKGNFPGRFSGRQFSNSRSEMNVSTLELGDSALYLCASSSPGPTTGYNEQFFGPGTRLTVL.

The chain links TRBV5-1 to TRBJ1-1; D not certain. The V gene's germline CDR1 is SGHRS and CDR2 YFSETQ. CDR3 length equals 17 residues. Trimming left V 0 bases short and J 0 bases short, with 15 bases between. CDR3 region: CASSLGPGQMMNTEAFF. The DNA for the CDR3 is TGCGCCAGCAGCTTGGGTCCAGGCCAAATGATGAACACTGAAGCTTTCTTT.

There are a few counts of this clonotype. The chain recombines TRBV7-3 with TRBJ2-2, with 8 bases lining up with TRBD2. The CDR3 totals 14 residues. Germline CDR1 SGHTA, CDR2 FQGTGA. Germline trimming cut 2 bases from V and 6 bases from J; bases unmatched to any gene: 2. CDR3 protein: CASSLSAGAGELFF. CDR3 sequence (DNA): TGTGCCAGCAGCTTATCAGCGGGGGCCGGGGAGCTGTTTTTT.

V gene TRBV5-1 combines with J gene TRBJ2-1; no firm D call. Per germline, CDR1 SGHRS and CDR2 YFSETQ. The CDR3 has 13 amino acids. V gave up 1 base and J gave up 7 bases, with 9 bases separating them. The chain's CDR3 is CASSLLEPNEQFF. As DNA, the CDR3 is TGCGCCAGCAGCTTGCTAGAACCTAATGAGCAGTTCTTC.

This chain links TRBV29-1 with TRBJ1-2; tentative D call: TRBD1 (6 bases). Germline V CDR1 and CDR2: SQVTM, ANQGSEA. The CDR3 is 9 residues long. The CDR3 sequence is CREGDGYTF. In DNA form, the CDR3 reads TGCAGAGAGGGGGATGGCTACACCTTC.

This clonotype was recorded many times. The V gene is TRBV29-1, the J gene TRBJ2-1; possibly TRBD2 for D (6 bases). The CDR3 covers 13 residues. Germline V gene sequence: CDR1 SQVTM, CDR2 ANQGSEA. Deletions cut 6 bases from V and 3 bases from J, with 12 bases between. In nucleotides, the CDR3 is TGCAGCGTCGGGACTTCCTACTACAATGAGCAGTTCTTC. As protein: CSVGTSYYNEQFF.

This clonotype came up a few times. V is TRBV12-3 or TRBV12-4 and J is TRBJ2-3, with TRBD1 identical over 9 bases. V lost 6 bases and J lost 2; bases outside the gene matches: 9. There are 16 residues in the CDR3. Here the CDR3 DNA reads TGTGCCAGCAGCATAGGACAGGGGCGATCCACAGATACGCAGTATTTT. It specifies CASSIGQGRSTDTQYF.